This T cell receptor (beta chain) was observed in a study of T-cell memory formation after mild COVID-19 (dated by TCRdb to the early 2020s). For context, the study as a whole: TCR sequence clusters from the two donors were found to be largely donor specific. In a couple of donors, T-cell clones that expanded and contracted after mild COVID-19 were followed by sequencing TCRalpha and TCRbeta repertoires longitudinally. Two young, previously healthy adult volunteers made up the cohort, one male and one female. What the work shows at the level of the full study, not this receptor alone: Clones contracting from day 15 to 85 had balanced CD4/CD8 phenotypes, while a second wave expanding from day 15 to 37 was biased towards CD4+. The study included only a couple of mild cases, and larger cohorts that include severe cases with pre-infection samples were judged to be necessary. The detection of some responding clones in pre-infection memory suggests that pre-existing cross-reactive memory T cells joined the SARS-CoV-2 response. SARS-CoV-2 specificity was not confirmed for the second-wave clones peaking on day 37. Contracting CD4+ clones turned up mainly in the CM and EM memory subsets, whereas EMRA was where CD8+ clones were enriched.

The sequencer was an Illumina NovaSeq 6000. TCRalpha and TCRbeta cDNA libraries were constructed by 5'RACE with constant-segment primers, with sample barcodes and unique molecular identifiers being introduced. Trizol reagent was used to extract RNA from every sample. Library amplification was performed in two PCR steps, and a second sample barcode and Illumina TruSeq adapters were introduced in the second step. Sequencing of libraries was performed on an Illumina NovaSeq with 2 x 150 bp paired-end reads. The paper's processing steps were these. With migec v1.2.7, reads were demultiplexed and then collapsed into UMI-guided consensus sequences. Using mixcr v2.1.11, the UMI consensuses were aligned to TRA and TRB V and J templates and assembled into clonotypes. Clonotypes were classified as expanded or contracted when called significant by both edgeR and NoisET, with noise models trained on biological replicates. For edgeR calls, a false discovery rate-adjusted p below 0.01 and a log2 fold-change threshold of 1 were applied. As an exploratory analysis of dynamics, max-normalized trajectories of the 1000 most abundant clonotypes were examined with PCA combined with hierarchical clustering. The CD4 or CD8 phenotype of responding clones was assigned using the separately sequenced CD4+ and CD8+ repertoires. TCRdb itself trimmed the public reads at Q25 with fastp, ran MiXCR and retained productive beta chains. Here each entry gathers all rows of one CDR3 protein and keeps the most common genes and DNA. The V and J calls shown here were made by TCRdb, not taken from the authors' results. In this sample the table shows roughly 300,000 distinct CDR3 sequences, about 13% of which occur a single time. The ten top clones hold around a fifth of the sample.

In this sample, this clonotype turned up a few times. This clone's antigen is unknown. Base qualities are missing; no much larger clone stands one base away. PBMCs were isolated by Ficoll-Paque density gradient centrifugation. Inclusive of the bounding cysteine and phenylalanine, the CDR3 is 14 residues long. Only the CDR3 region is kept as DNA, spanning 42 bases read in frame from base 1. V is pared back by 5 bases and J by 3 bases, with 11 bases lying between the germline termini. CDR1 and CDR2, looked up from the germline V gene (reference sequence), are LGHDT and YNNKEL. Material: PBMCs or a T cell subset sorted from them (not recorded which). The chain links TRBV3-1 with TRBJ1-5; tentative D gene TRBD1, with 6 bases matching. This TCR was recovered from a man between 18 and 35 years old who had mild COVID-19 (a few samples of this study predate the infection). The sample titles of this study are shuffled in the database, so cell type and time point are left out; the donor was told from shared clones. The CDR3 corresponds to CASSWGAVNQPQHF. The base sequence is TGTGCCAGCAGCTGGGGGGCAGTCAATCAGCCCCAGCATTTT. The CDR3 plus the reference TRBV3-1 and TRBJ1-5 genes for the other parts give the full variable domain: DTAVSQTPKYLVTQMGNDKSIKCEQNLGHDTMYWYKQDSKKFLKIMFSYNNKELIINETVPNRFSPKSPDKAHLNLHINSLELGDSAVYFCASSWGAVNQPQHFGDGTRLSIL.